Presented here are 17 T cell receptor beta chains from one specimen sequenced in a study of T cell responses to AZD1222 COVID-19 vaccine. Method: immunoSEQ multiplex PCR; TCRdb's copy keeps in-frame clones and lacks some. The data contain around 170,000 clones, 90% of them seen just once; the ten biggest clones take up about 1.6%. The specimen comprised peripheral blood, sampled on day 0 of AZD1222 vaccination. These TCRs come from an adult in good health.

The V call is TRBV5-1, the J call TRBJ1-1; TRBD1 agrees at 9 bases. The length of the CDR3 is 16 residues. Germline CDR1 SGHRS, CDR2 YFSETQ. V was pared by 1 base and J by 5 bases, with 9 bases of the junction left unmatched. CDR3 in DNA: TGCGCCAGCAGCTTGTTCATTGGGACAGGGCCAACTGAAGCTTTCTTT. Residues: CASSLFIGTGPTEAFF.

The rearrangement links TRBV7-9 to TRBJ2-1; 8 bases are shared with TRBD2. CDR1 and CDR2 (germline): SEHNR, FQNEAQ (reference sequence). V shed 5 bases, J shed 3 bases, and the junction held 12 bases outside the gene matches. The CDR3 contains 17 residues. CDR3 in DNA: TGTGCCAGCAGCCTCCTAAAAAGCGGGGGTAACTACAATGAGCAGTTCTTC. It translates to CASSLLKSGGNYNEQFF. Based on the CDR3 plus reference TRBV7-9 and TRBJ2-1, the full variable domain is DTGVSQNPRHKITKRGQNVTFRCDPISEHNRLYWYRQTLGQGPEFLTYFQNEAQLEKSRLLSDRFSAERPKGSFSTLEIQRTEQGDSAMYLCASSLLKSGGNYNEQFFGPGTRLTVL.

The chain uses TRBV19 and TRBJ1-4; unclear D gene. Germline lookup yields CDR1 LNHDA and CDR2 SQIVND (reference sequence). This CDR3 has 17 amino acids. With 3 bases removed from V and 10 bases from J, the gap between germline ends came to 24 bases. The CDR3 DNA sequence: TGTGCCAGTAGTATGTGGGGTCGTGCGTCGGCCGTTCTAAAACTGTTTTTT. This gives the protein CASSMWGRASAVLKLFF.

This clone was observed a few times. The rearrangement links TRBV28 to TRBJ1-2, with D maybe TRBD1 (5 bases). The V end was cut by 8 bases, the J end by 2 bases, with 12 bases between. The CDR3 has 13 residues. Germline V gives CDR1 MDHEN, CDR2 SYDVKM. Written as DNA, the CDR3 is TGTGCCAGCTCGGGGGACGGGAACTATGGCTACACCTTC. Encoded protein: CASSGDGNYGYTF.

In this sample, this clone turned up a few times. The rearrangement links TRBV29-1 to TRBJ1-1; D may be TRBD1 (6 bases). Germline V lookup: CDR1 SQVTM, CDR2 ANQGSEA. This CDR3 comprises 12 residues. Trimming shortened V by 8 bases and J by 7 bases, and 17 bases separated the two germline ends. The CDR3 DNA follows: TGCAGCCCCCCTAGGGGGGGATTTGAAGCTTTCTTT. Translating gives CSPPRGGFEAFF.

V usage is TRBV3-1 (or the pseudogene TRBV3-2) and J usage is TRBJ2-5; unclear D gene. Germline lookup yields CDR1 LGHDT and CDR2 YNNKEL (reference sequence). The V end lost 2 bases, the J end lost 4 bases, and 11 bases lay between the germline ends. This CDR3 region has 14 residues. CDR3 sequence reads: CASSQSALRETQYF. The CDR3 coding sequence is TGTGCCAGCAGCCAATCGGCGTTACGAGAGACCCAGTACTTC.

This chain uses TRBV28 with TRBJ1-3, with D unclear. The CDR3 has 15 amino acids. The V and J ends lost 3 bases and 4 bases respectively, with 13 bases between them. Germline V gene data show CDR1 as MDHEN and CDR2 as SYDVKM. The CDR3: CASSFKPAQGNTIYF. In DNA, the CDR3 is TGTGCCAGCAGTTTCAAGCCAGCACAAGGAAACACCATATATTTT.

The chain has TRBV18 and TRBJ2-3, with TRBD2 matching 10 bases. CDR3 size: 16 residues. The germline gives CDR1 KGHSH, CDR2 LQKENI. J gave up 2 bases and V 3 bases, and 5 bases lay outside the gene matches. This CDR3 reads CASSPNSGGFTDTQYF. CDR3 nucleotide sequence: TGTGCCAGCTCACCGAATAGCGGGGGGTTCACAGATACGCAGTATTTT. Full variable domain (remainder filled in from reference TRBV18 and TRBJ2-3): NAGVMQNPRHLVRRRGQEARLRCSPMKGHSHVYWYRQLPEEGLKFMVYLQKENIIDESGMPKERFSAEFPKEGPSILRIQQVVRGDSAAYFCASSPNSGGFTDTQYFGPGTRLTVL.

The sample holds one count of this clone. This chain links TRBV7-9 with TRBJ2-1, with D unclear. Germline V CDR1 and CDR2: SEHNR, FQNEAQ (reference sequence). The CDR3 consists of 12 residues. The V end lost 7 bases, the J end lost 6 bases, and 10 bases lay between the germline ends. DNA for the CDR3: TGTGCCAGCACCCCCGGTACCAATGAGCAGTTCTTC. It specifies CASTPGTNEQFF.

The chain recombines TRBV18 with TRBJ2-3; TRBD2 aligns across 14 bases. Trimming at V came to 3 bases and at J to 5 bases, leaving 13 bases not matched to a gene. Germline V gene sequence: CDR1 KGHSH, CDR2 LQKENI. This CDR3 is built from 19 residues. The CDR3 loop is CASSPLTGTSGGRVDTQYF. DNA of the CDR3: TGTGCCAGCTCACCGTTAACCGGGACTAGCGGGGGAAGAGTAGATACGCAGTATTTT.

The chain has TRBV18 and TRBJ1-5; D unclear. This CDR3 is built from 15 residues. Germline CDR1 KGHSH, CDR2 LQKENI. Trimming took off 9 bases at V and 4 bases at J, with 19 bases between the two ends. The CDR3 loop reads CASSTQAHSNQPQHF. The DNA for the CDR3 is TGTGCCAGTTCCACCCAGGCCCATTCAAATCAGCCCCAGCATTTT.

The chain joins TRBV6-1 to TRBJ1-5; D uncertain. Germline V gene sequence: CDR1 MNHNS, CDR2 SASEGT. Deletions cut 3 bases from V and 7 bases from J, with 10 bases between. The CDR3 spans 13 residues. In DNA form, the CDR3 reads TGTGCCAGCAGTGACGACGTCCAACAGCCCCAGCATTTT. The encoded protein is CASSDDVQQPQHF.

The CDR3 region has the DNA TGTGCCAGCAGTTTATCAGCTTCACCCCTCCACTTT. Translating gives CASSLSASPLHF. This chain joins TRBV12-3 or TRBV12-4 and TRBJ1-6; D unclear. This CDR3 has 12 residues. V was trimmed by 2 bases and J by 9 bases, leaving 5 bases between them.

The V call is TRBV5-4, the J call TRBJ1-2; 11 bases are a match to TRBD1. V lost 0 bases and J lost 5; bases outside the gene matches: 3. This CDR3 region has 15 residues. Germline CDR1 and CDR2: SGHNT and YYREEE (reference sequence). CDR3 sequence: CASSLGGTGGYGYTF. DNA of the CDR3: TGTGCCAGCAGCTTGGGTGGGACAGGGGGGTATGGCTACACCTTC.

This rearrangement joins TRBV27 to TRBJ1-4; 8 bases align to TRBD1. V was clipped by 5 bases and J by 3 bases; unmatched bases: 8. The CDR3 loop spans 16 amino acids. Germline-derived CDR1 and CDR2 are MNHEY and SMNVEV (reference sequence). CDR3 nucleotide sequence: TGTGCCAGCAGTAGGACAGGGATCAGTCCTAATGAAAAACTGTTTTTT. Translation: CASSRTGISPNEKLFF. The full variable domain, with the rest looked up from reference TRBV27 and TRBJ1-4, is EAQVTQNPRYLITVTGKKLTVTCSQNMNHEYMSWYRQDPGLGLRQIYYSMNVEVTDKGDVPEGYKVSRKEKRNFPLILESPSPNQTSLYFCASSRTGISPNEKLFFGSGTQLSVL.

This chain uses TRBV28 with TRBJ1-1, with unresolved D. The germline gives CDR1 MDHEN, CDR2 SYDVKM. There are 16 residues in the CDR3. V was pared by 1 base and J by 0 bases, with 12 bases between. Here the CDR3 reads CASSLSPGKVNTEAFF. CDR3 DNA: TGTGCCAGCAGTTTATCGCCAGGCAAAGTGAACACTGAAGCTTTCTTT.

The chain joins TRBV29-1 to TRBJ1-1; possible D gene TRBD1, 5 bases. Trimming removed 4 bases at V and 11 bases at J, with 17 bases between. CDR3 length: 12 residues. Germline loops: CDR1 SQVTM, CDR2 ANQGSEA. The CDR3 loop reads CSVVLGQGEAFF. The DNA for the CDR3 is TGCAGCGTTGTGTTAGGGCAGGGAGAGGCTTTCTTT.